This T cell receptor beta chain appears in the sequencing data of a study of T cell responses to AZD1222 COVID-19 vaccine. General study results and limits: It should be noted that donors were predominantly white British and more often female, and clonal diversity was possibly underestimated. CD4 TCRs associated with vaccination spanned spike, dominating at 160-218 and 743-854. With two AZD1222 doses given, Spike-specific TCR breadth and depth both rose. Repertoire samples came only from after the peak T cell response.

As concerns this clone: Its cognate antigen is unknown.

The table came from immunoSEQ multiplex PCR; TCRdb's copy has only in-frame clones and leaves some out. The sample records some 180,000 clones, approximately 92% being singletons. Germline assignment: CDR1 SGHNT and CDR2 YYREEE (reference sequence). V was trimmed by 2 bases and J by 5 bases, leaving 10 bases between them. This CDR3 is 13 amino acids long. The clonotype comes from an adult who received the MenACWY meningococcal vaccine as a control. Sample: peripheral blood, taken 28 days after the second dose of the MenACWY control vaccine. The chain recombines TRBV5-4 with TRBJ2-5, with D hard to call. This CDR3 reads CASSFKLMETQYF. The DNA of the CDR3 is TGTGCCAGCAGCTTTAAGCTTATGGAGACCCAGTACTTC.